This T cell receptor beta chain was observed in a study of patients and donors after allogeneic stem cell transplantation. This clonotype was recorded a few times. MiXCR, run by TCRdb on the RT-PCR reads, gives a single entry per CDR3 protein. The data hold roughly 940,000 distinct CDR3 sequences, with around 17% observed a single time. This TCR was recovered from a human donor who was either an allogeneic HSCT recipient or a stem cell or donor lymphocyte infusion donor (not recorded which). It is not recorded whose cells these are; they may come from a transplant donor. Material for sequencing was blood, either unsorted or a sorted T cell fraction (not recorded which).

CDR3 sequence reads: CASSVSGRLYEQYF. The CDR3 DNA reads as TGTGCCAGCAGTGTTTCCGGGCGACTCTACGAGCAGTACTTC. The chain links TRBV12-3 or TRBV12-4 to TRBJ2-7; D remains unclear. The CDR3 has 14 amino acids. V dropped 5 bases and J dropped 3 bases, with 14 bases sitting between them.